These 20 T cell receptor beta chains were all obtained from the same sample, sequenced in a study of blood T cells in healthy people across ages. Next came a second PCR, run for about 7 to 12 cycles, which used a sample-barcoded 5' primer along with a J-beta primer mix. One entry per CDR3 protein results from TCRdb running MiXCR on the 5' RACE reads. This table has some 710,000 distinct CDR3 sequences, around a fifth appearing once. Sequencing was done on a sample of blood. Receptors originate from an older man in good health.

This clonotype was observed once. The CDR3 is CASGDSGGYTF. The CDR3, as DNA: TGTGCCAGCGGTGACTCTGGAGGCTACACCTTC. The V and J genes are TRBV28 and TRBJ1-2; D ambiguous. Germline-derived CDR1 and CDR2 are MDHEN and SYDVKM. The CDR3 consists of 11 residues. V was cut by 8 bases and J by 8 bases, with 12 bases left in between.

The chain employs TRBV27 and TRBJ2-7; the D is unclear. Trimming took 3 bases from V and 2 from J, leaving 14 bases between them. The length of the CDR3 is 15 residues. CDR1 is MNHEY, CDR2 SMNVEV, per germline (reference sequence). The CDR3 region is CASSFRNTIAYEQYF. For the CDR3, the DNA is TGTGCCAGCAGTTTTAGGAACACGATCGCCTACGAGCAGTACTTC.

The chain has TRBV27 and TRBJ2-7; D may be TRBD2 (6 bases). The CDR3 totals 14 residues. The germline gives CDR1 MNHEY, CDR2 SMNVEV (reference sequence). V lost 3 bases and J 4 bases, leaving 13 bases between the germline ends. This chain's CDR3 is CASSLPGLTYEQYF. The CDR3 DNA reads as TGTGCCAGCAGTTTGCCGGGACTCACGTACGAGCAGTACTTC.

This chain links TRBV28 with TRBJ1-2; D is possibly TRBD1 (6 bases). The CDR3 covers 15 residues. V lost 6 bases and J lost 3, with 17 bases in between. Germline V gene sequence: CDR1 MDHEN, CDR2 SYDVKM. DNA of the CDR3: TGTGCCAGCAGCCCTCAGGGCAGGGGCGACTATGGCTACACCTTC. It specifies CASSPQGRGDYGYTF.

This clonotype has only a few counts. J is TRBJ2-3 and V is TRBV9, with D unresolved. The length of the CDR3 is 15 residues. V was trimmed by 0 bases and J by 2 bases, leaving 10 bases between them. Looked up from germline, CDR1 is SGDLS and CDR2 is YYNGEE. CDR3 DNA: TGTGCCAGCAGCGTAGGGAACCTTATCACAGATACGCAGTATTTT. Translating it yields CASSVGNLITDTQYF.

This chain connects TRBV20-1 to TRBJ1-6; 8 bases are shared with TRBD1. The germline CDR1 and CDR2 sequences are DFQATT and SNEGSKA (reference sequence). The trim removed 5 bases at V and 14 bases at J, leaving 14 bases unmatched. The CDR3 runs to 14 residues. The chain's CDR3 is CSASAGTGIQTLHF. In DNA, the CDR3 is TGCAGTGCTTCGGCGGGGACAGGAATTCAGACCCTCCACTTT.

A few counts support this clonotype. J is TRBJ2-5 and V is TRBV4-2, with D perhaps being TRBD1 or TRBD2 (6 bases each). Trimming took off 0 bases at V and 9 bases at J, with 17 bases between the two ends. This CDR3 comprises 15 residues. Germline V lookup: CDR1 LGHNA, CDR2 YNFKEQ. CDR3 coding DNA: TGTGCCAGCAGCCAAGATCAAGGCTCGAGGGGGGCCCAGTACTTC. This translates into CASSQDQGSRGAQYF.

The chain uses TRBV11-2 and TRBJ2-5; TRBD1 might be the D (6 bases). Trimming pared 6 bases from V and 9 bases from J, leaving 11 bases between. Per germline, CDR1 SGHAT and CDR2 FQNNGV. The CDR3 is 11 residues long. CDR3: CASRIGQSQYF. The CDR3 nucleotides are TGTGCCAGCAGGATTGGACAGTCCCAGTACTTC. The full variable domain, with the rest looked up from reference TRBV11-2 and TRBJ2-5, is EAGVAQSPRYKIIEKRQSVAFWCNPISGHATLYWYQQILGQGPKLLIQFQNNGVVDDSQLPKDRFSAERLKGVDSTLKIQPAKLEDSAVYLCASRIGQSQYFGPGTRLLVL.

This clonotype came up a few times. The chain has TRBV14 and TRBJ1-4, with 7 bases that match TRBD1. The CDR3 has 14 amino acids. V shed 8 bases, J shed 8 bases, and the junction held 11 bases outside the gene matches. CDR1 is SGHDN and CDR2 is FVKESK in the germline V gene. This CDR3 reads CASQKTGLSEKLFF. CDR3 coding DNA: TGTGCCAGCCAGAAGACAGGGTTGTCGGAAAAACTGTTTTTT.

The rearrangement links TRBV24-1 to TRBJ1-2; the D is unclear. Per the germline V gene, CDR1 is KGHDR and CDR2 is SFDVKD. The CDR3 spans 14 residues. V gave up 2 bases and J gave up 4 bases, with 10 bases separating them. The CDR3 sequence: CATSDSDMRYGYTF. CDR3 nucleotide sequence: TGTGCCACCAGTGATTCCGATATGCGCTATGGCTACACCTTC.

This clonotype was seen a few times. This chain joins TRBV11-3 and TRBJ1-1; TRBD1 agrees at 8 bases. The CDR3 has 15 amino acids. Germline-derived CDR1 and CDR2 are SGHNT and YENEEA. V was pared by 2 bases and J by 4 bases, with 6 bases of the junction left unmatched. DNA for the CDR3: TGTGCCAGCAGCTTAAGGGGGGGGACAGGCACTGAAGCTTTCTTT. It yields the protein CASSLRGGTGTEAFF.

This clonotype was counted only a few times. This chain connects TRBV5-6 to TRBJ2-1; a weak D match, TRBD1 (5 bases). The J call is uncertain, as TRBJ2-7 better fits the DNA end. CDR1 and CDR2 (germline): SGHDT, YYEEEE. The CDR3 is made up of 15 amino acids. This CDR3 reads CASSLGGPPDYEQYF. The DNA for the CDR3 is TGTGCCAGCAGCTTGGGGGGCCCACCTGACTACGAGCAGTACTTC.

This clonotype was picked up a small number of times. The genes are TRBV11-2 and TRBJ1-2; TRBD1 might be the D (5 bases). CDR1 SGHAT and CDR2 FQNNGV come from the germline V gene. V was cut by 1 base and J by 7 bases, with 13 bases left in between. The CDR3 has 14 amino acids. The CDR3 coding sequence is TGTGCCAGCAGCTTAGCGGAGGGGCTGAGTGGCTACACCTTC. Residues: CASSLAEGLSGYTF. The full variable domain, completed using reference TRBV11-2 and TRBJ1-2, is EAGVAQSPRYKIIEKRQSVAFWCNPISGHATLYWYQQILGQGPKLLIQFQNNGVVDDSQLPKDRFSAERLKGVDSTLKIQPAKLEDSAVYLCASSLAEGLSGYTFGSGTRLTVV.

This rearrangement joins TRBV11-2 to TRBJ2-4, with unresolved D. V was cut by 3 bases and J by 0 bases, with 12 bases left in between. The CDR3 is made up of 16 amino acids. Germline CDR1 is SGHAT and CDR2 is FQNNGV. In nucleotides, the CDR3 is TGTGCCAGCAGCTTCGATCTTTTTTTAGCCAAAAACATTCAGTACTTC. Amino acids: CASSFDLFLAKNIQYF. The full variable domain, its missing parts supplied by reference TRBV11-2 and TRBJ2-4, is EAGVAQSPRYKIIEKRQSVAFWCNPISGHATLYWYQQILGQGPKLLIQFQNNGVVDDSQLPKDRFSAERLKGVDSTLKIQPAKLEDSAVYLCASSFDLFLAKNIQYFGAGTRLSVL.

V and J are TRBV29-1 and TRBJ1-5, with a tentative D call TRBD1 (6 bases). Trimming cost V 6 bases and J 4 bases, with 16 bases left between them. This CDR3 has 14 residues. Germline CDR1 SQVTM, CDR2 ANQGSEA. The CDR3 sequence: CSVIPGAPNQPQHF. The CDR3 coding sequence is TGCAGCGTGATACCAGGGGCCCCGAATCAGCCCCAGCATTTT.

CDR3 coding DNA: TGTGCCAGCAGCCTCAGGGAACTGGGTGAGCAGTACTTC. This encodes CASSLRELGEQYF. J is TRBJ2-5 and V is TRBV7-6; possible D gene TRBD1, 5 bases. The CDR3 sequence is 13 residues long. V was shortened by 5 bases and J by 11 bases, with 18 bases between the two germline ends. The germline CDR1 and CDR2 sequences are SGHVS and FNYEAQ.

The CDR3 nucleotides read TGTGCCTGGAGTTCGAAAGCCTATGGCTACACCTTC. Encoded protein: CAWSSKAYGYTF. The rearrangement uses TRBV30 and TRBJ1-2; the D is unclear. In germline, CDR1 is GTSNPN, CDR2 SVGIG (reference sequence). This CDR3 contains 12 residues. Trimming removed 2 bases from V and 4 bases from J, with 8 bases in between.

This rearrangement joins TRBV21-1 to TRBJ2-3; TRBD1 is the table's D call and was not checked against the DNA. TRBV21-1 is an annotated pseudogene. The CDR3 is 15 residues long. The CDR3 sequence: CASSKAGQSPDTQYF. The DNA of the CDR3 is TGTGCCAGCAGCAAGGCGGGACAGTCCCCAGATACGCAGTATTTT.

CDR3 in amino acids: CASTTSGGSWYEQFF. The CDR3 region has the DNA TGTGCCAGCACCACATCAGGGGGGAGCTGGTATGAGCAGTTCTTC. This chain uses TRBV27 with TRBJ2-1; D may be TRBD1 (7 bases). The CDR3 is made up of 15 amino acids. Germline-derived CDR1 and CDR2 are MNHEY and SMNVEV (reference sequence). V lost 7 bases, J lost 8 bases, and 21 bases lay in between.

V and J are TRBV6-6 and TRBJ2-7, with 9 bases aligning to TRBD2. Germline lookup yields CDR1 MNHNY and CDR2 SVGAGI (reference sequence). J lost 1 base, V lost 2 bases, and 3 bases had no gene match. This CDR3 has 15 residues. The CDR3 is CASSYAGLASYEQYV. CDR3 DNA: TGTGCCAGCAGTTACGCAGGACTAGCGTCCTACGAGCAGTACGTC.